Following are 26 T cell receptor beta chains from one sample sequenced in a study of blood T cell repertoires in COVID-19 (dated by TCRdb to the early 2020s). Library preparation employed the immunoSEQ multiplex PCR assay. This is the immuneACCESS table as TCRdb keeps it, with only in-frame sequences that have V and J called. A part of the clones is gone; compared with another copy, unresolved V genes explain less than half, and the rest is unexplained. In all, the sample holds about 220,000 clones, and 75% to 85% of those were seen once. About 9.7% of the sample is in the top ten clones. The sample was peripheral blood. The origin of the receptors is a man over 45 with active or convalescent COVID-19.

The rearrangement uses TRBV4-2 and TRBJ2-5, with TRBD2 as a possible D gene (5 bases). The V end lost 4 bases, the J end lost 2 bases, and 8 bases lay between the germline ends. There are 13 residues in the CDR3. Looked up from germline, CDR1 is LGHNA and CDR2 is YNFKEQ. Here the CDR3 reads CASSRGRQETQYF. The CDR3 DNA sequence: TGTGCCAGCAGCCGTGGGAGACAAGAGACCCAGTACTTC.

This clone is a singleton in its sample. The CDR3, as DNA: TGTGCCAGCAGCTTCCGGGACACGGCAGAGGAGCAGTACGTC. Translated: CASSFRDTAEEQYV. The chain joins TRBV11-3 to TRBJ2-7; possibly TRBD1 for D (6 bases). CDR1 SGHNT and CDR2 YENEEA come from the germline V gene. The CDR3 loop spans 14 amino acids. V lost 3 bases, J lost 7 bases, and 16 bases lay in between.

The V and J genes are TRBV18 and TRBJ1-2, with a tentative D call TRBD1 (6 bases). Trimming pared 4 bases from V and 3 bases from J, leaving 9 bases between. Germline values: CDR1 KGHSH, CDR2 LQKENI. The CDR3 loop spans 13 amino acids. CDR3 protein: CASSRQADYGYTF. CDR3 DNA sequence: TGTGCCAGCTCACGACAGGCTGACTATGGCTACACCTTC.

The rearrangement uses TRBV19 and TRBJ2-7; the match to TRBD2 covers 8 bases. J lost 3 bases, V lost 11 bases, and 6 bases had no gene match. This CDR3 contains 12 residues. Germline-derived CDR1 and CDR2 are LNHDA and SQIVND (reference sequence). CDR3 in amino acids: CASRGGVYEQYF. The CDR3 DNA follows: TGTGCCTCCCGGGGGGGGGTCTACGAGCAGTACTTC.

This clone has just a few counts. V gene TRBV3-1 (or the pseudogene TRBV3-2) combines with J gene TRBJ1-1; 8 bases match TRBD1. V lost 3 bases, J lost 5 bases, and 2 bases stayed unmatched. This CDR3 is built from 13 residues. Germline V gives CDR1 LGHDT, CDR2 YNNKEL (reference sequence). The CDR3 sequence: CASSHRQGTEAFF. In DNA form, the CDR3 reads TGTGCCAGCAGCCACCGACAGGGGACTGAAGCTTTCTTT.

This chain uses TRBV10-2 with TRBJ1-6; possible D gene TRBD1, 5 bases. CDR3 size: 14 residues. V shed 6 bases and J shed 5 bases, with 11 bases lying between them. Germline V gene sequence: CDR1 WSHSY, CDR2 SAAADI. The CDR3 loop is CASSLQGHNSPLHF. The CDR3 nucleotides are TGCGCCAGCAGCCTCCAGGGTCATAATTCACCCCTCCACTTT.

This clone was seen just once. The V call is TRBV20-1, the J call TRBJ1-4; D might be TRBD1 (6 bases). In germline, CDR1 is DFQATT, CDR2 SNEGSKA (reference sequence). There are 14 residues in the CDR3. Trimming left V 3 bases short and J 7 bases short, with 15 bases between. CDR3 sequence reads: CSASKRQGFEKLFF. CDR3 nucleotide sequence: TGCAGTGCTAGTAAGCGGCAGGGGTTTGAAAAACTGTTTTTT.

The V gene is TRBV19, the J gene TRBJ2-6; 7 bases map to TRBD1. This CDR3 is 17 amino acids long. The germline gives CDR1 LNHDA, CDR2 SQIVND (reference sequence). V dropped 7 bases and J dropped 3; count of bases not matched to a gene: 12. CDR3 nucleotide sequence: TGTGCCAGTACCGCGGACAGGTTTGCTAGTGGGGCCAACGTCCTGACTTTC. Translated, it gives CASTADRFASGANVLTF.

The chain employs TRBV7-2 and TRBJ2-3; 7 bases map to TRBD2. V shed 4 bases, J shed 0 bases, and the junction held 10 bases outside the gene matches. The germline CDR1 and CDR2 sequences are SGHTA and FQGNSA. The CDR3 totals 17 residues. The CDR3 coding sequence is TGTGCCAGCAGCTCCATAGGGTGGCGGGGGAGCACAGATACGCAGTATTTT. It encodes CASSSIGWRGSTDTQYF.

The CDR3 spells CASSPWISGGPNVGETQYF. CDR3 nucleotides: TGTGCCAGCAGCCCTTGGATTAGCGGGGGGCCAAATGTGGGAGAGACCCAGTACTTC. The gene calls are TRBV5-6 and TRBJ2-5; TRBD2 matches 10 bases. The CDR3 is made up of 19 amino acids. Germline CDR1 and CDR2: SGHDT and YYEEEE. Germline trimming cut 4 bases from V and 4 bases from J; bases unmatched to any gene: 19.

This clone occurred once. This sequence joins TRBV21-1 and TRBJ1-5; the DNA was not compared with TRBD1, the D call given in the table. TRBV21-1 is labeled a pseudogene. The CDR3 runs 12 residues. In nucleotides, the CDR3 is TGTGCCAGCAGACAGGGTGGACAGCCCCAGCATTTT. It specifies CASRQGGQPQHF.

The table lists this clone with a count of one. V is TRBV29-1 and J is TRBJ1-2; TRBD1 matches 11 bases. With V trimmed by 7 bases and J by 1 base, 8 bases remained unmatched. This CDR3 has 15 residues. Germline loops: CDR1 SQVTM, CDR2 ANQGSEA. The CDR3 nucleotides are TGCAGCGACCCCCGGGACAGGGGGATTAACTATGGCTACACCTTC. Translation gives CSDPRDRGINYGYTF.

In DNA form, the CDR3 reads TGTGCCAGCAGTTTATTGTCAGGGAGGTACGAGCAGTACTTC. Translating it yields CASSLLSGRYEQYF. This chain links TRBV28 with TRBJ2-7; weak D call: TRBD2 (6 bases). The CDR3 sequence is 14 residues long. The germline V and J ends were trimmed by 1 base and 4 bases, with 11 bases remaining between them. Germline V lookup: CDR1 MDHEN, CDR2 SYDVKM. The full variable domain, with the rest looked up from reference TRBV28 and TRBJ2-7, is DVKVTQSSRYLVKRTGEKVFLECVQDMDHENMFWYRQDPGLGLRLIYFSYDVKMKEKGDIPEGYSVSREKKERFSLILESASTNQTSMYLCASSLLSGRYEQYFGPGTRLTVT.

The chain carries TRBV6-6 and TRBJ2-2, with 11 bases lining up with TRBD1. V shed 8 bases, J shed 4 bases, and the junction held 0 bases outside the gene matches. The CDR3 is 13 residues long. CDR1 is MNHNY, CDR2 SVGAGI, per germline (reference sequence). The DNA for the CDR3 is TGTGCCAGCGGGACAGGGGGCACCGGGGAGCTGTTTTTT. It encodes CASGTGGTGELFF.

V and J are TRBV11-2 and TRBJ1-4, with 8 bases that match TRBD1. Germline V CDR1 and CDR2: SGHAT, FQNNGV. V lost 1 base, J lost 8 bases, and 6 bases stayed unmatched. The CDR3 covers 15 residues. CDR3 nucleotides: TGTGCCAGCAGCTTAGGGGACCGGGACAGGGAAAAACTGTTTTTT. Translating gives CASSLGDRDREKLFF.

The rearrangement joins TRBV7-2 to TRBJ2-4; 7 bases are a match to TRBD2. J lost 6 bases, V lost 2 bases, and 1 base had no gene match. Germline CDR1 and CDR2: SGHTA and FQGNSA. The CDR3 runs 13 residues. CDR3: CASSLWGGNIQYF. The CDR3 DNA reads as TGTGCCAGCAGCTTATGGGGGGGAAACATTCAGTACTTC.

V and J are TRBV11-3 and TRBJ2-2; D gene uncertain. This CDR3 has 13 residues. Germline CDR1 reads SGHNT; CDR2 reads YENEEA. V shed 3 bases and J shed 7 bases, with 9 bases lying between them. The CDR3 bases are TGTGCCAGCAGCTTTAGAGGTGGCGGGGAGCTGTTTTTT. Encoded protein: CASSFRGGGELFF.

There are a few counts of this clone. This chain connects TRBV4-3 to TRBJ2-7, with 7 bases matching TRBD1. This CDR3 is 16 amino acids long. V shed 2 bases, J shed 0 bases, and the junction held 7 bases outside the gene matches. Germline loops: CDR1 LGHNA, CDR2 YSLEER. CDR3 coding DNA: TGCGCCAGCAGCCAATGGACAGGCGTCAGCTCCTACGAGCAGTACTTC. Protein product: CASSQWTGVSSYEQYF.

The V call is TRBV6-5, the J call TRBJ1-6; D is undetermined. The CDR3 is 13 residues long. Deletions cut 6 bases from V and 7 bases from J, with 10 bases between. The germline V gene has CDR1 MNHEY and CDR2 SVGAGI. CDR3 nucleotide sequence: TGTGCCAGCAGCCTCCCCCCCAATTCACCCCTCCACTTT. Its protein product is CASSLPPNSPLHF.

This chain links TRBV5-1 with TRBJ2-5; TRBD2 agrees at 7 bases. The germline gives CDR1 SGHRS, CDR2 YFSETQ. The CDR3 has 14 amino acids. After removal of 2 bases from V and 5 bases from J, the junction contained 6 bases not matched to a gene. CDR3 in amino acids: CASSLLTSRETQYF. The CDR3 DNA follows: TGCGCCAGCAGCTTACTGACTAGCAGGGAGACCCAGTACTTC.

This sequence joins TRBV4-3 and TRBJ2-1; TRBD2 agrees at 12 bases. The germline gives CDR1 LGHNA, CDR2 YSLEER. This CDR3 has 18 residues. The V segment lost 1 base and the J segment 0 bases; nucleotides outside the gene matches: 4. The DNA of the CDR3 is TGCGCCAGCAGCCAAGGACTAGCGGGAGATAGCTCCTACAATGAGCAGTTCTTC. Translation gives CASSQGLAGDSSYNEQFF.

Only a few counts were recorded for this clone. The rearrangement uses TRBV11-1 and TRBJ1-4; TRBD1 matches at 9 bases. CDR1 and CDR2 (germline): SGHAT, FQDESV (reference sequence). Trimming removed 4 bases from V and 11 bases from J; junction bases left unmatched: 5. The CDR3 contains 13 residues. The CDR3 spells CASSSATGGKLFF. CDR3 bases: TGTGCCAGCAGCTCCGCGACAGGGGGTAAACTGTTTTTT. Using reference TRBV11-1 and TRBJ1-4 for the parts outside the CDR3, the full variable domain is EAEVAQSPRYKITEKSQAVAFWCDPISGHATLYWYRQILGQGPELLVQFQDESVVDDSQLPKDRFSAERLKGVDSTLKIQPAELGDSAMYLCASSSATGGKLFFGSGTQLSVL.

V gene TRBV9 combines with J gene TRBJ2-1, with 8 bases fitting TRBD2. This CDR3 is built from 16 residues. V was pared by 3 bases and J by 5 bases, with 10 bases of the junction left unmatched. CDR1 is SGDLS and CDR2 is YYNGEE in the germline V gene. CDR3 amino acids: CASSAPPGLVHNEQFF. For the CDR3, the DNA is TGTGCCAGCAGCGCCCCACCGGGACTAGTACACAATGAGCAGTTCTTC. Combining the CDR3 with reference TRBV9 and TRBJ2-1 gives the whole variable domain DSGVTQTPKHLITATGQRVTLRCSPRSGDLSVYWYQQSLDQGLQFLIQYYNGEERAKGNILERFSAQQFPDLHSELNLSSLELGDSALYFCASSAPPGLVHNEQFFGPGTRLTVL.

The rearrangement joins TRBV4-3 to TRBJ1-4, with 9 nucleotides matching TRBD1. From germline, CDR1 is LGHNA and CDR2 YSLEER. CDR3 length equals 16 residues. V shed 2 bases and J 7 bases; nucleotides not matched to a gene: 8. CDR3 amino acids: CASSQSTGGRGEKLFF. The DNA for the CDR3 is TGCGCCAGCAGCCAATCCACAGGGGGCCGAGGTGAAAAACTGTTTTTT.

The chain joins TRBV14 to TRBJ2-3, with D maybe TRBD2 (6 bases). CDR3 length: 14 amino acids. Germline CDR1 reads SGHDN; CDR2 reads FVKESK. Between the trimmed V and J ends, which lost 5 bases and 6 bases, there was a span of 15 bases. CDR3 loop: CASSARLSGDTQYF. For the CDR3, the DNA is TGTGCCAGCAGCGCCCGCCTGAGCGGGGATACGCAGTATTTT.

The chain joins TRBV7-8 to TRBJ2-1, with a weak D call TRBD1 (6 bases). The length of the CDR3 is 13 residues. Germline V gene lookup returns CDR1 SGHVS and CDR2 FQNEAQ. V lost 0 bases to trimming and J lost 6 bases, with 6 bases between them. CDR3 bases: TGTGCCAGCAGCTTAGCGACAGGCAATGAGCAGTTCTTC. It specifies CASSLATGNEQFF.